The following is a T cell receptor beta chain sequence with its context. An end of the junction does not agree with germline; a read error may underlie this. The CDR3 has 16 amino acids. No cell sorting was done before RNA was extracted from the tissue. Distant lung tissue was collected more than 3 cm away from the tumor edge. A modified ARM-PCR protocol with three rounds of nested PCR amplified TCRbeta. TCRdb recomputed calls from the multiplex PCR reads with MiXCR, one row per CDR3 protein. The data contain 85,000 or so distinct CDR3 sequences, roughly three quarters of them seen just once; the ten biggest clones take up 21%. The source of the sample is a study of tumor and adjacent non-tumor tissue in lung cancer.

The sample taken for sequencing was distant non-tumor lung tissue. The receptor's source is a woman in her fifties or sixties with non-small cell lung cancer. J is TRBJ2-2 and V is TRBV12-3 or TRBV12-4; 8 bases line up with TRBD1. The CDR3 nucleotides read TGTGCCAACAGTTTAAGGACAGGGACAAAGACTGGGGAGCTGTTTTTT. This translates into CANSLRTGTKTGELFF.